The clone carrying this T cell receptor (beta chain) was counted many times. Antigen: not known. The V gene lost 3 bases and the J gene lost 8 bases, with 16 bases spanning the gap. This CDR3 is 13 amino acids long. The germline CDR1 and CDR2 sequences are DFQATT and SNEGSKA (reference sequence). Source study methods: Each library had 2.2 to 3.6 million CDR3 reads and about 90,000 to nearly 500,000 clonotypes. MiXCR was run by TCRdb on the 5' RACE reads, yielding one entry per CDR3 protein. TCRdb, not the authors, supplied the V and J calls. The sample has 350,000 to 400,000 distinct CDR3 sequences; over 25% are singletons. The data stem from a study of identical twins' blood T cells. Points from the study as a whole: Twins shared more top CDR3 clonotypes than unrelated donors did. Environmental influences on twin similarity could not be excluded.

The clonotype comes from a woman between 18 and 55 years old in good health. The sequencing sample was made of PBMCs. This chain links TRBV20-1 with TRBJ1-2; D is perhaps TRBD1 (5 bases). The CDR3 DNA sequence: TGCAGTGCTAGGGATCGCCTGGGGGGAGGCTACACCTTC. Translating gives CSARDRLGGGYTF.